The 8 T cell receptor beta chains below all came from one sample that was sequenced in a study of vaccination and CD4 T cells after COVID-19. Indicated treatment: roughly ten-day PBMC culture with coronavirus spike peptide pools or control peptides (ViraFEST assay). Antigens of these TCRs are unknown. Sequencing of cultured CD4+ T cell DNA used the Oncomine TCR Beta short-read assay. TCRdb fed the PCR reads into MiXCR, producing one record per CDR3 protein. The profile shows roughly 16,000 distinct CDR3 sequences, about 40% of them singletons. The sequencing input was CD4+ T cells from blood, cultured in vitro. These receptors all come from a human donor who had recovered from COVID-19.

The chain uses TRBV20-1 and TRBJ2-3; 12 bases map to TRBD2. Germline assignment: CDR1 DFQATT and CDR2 SNEGSKA (reference sequence). CDR3 length: 16 residues. The V segment lost 0 bases and the J segment 3 bases; nucleotides outside the gene matches: 4. The CDR3, as DNA: TGCAGTGCTAGAGATTATACTAGCGGGAGGACAGATACGCAGTATTTT. Amino acids: CSARDYTSGRTDTQYF.

In its sample, this clonotype was seen a few times. This chain links TRBV19 with TRBJ2-3; D might be TRBD1 or TRBD2, each matching 6 bases. CDR3 size: 15 residues. Germline V CDR1 and CDR2: LNHDA, SQIVND (reference sequence). Deletions cut 7 bases from V and 2 bases from J, with 16 bases between. Written as DNA, the CDR3 is TGTGCCAGTAACCGCAAGGGGGGTTCCACAGATACGCAGTATTTT. Protein product: CASNRKGGSTDTQYF.

V usage is TRBV6-2 or TRBV6-3 and J usage is TRBJ2-2; D is uncertain. The CDR3 runs 13 residues. CDR1 is MNHEY and CDR2 is SVGEGT in the germline V gene. Trimming took off 7 bases at V and 1 base at J, with 7 bases between the two ends. DNA for the CDR3: TGTGCCAGCAAGACTGTGAACACCGGGGAGCTGTTTTTT. It is translated as CASKTVNTGELFF.

There are a few counts of this clonotype. The chain has TRBV6-1 and TRBJ1-2; D unclear. There are 13 residues in the CDR3. Germline values: CDR1 MNHNS, CDR2 SASEGT. With 6 bases removed from V and 3 bases from J, the gap between germline ends came to 11 bases. The CDR3 reads CASRRDRYYGYTF. In nucleotides, the CDR3 is TGTGCCAGCAGGCGCGACCGCTACTATGGCTACACCTTC.

The chain has TRBV7-3 and TRBJ2-2; no firm D call. Looked up from germline, CDR1 is SGHTA and CDR2 is FQGTGA. There are 15 residues in the CDR3. Trimming took 2 bases from V and 5 from J, leaving 12 bases between them. The CDR3 reads CASSLAGDFTGELFF. CDR3 sequence (DNA): TGTGCCAGCAGCTTAGCCGGAGACTTTACCGGGGAGCTGTTTTTT.

V is TRBV29-1 and J is TRBJ2-5; a weak D match, TRBD1 (6 bases). V was cut by 7 bases and J by 4 bases, with 13 bases left in between. CDR3 size: 12 residues. Germline V gives CDR1 SQVTM, CDR2 ANQGSEA. The CDR3 loop reads CSGNQGRETQYF. The CDR3 DNA reads TGCAGCGGCAATCAGGGGAGAGAGACCCAGTACTTC.

The rearrangement uses TRBV20-1 and TRBJ2-3, with D tentatively TRBD2 (6 bases). V lost 1 base to trimming and J lost 4 bases, with 18 bases between them. The CDR3 runs 16 residues. Germline V gene lookup returns CDR1 DFQATT and CDR2 SNEGSKA (reference sequence). CDR3 sequence (DNA): TGCAGTGCTAGAGGGAGGGCCACATCCTATGCAGATACGCAGTATTTT. Translated, it gives CSARGRATSYADTQYF.

The chain carries TRBV4-2 and TRBJ2-7; the match to TRBD2 covers 7 bases. CDR1 is LGHNA and CDR2 is YNFKEQ in the germline V gene. The V and J ends lost 0 bases and 2 bases, in that order; junction bases with no gene match: 1. This CDR3 contains 14 residues. CDR3 nucleotides: TGTGCCAGCAGCCAAGATACTAGCGCCTACGAGCAGTACTTC. Its protein product is CASSQDTSAYEQYF.